The next 5 T cell receptor beta chains were all read from a single sample in a study of long-term antiretroviral therapy in people with HIV. Survey-level immunoSEQ v3.0 assays were run. The protocol was immunoSEQ multiplex PCR, while the TCRdb copy is restricted to in-frame clones and leaves out a portion. The profile shows roughly 18,000 clones, 60% to 85% of them singletons. Sequencing was performed on unsorted PBMCs, taken 2.9 years after starting antiretroviral therapy. These receptors originate from a woman under 40 with HIV.

This sequence joins TRBV9 and TRBJ1-4, with no clear D. CDR1 and CDR2 (germline): SGDLS, YYNGEE. V was shortened by 3 bases and J by 0 bases, with 9 bases between the two germline ends. The CDR3 length is 15 residues. The CDR3 region has the DNA TGTGCCAGCAGCGGTACACTGGCAACTAATGAAAAACTGTTTTTT. Translating gives CASSGTLATNEKLFF.

This clone turned up a few times. The chain employs TRBV27 and TRBJ1-4; 7 bases are shared with TRBD1. V gave up 8 bases and J gave up 7 bases; unmatched junction bases: 10. The CDR3 has 14 amino acids. The germline V gene encodes CDR1 MNHEY and CDR2 SMNVEV (reference sequence). The CDR3 DNA follows: TGTGCCAGCGGGGAACAGGGGATCAGTGAAAAACTGTTTTTT. It is translated as CASGEQGISEKLFF.

The chain links TRBV7-8 to TRBJ1-4; 11 bases fit TRBD1. Unmatched junction bases numbered 3, after V lost 4 bases and J lost 8 bases. This CDR3 comprises 14 residues. Germline values: CDR1 SGHVS, CDR2 FQNEAQ. CDR3 in amino acids: CASSSRTGGEKLFF. As DNA, the CDR3 is TGTGCCAGCAGCTCTAGGACAGGGGGCGAAAAACTGTTTTTT.

The J gene is TRBJ2-7, the V gene TRBV19, with no clear D. Germline CDR1 and CDR2: LNHDA and SQIVND (reference sequence). Trimming took 0 bases from V and 2 from J, leaving 17 bases between them. This CDR3 spans 17 amino acids. CDR3 in DNA: TGTGCCAGTAGTATAGATCTATCCGCACTGGCTACCTACGAGCAGTACTTC. Its protein is CASSIDLSALATYEQYF.

The chain carries TRBV5-1 and TRBJ1-2, with 7 bases that match TRBD1. The ends lost 0 bases at V and 6 bases at J; junction bases unmatched: 2. CDR3 length: 13 amino acids. Germline-derived CDR1 and CDR2 are SGHRS and YFSETQ. The CDR3 DNA is TGCGCCAGCAGCTTGGGACAGGGAGATGGCTACACCTTC. It codes for CASSLGQGDGYTF.